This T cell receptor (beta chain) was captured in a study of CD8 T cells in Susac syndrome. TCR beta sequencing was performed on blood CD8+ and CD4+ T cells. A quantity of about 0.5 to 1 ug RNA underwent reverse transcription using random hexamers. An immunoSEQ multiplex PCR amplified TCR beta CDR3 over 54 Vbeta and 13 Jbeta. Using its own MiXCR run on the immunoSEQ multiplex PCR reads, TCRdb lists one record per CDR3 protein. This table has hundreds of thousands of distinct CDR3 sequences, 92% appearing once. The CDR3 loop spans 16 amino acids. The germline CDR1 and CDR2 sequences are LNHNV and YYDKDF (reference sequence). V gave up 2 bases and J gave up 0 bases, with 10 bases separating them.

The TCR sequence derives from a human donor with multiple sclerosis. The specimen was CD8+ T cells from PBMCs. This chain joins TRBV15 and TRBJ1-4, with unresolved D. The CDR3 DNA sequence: TGTGCCACCAGCAGACTTGTTGGCGCAACTAATGAAAAACTGTTTTTT. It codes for CATSRLVGATNEKLFF.